This T cell receptor (beta chain) was documented in a study of shared clonotypes between healthy human individuals. General study results and limits: Rarefaction showed sorted-subset sequencing was incomplete despite large depth. About 5% was the fraction of naive CD4 clonotypes found shared across several donors.

Turning to this clone: Its specificity is not known.

CDR3 size: 16 residues. The germline CDR1 and CDR2 sequences are MDHEN and SYDVKM. V was trimmed by 5 bases and J by 2 bases, leaving 17 bases between them. Some clones are missing from TCRdb's copy, which holds only in-frame ones; the method was immunoSEQ multiplex PCR. In the table there are about 2.3 million clones, less than 95% of which are singletons. The sequence was obtained from a man between 18 and 35 years old in good health. Some clones in this sample may be carry-over from other donors' samples. Sequenced: naive CD4+ T cells from PBMCs. Subset meaning: CD45RA+ positively selected. The chain uses TRBV28 and TRBJ2-3, with D possibly being TRBD2 (6 bases). The CDR3 nucleotides are TGTGCCAGCAGTCACCCCCTCGGGCGGGACACAGATACGCAGTATTTT. Protein sequence: CASSHPLGRDTDTQYF. The full variable domain, rest sourced from reference TRBV28 and TRBJ2-3, is DVKVTQSSRYLVKRTGEKVFLECVQDMDHENMFWYRQDPGLGLRLIYFSYDVKMKEKGDIPEGYSVSREKKERFSLILESASTNQTSMYLCASSHPLGRDTDTQYFGPGTRLTVL.